This T cell receptor (beta chain) came from a study of blood T cell repertoires in COVID-19. At the level of the study: The United States, Italy and Spain supplied acute and convalescent COVID-19 samples. Sample material is recorded as cDNA or gDNA derived from T cells, B-cell-depleted T cells, or PBMCs.

The CDR3 sequence is 17 residues long. Germline values: CDR1 MNHEY, CDR2 SMNVEV (reference sequence). V lost 3 bases, J lost 0 bases, and 10 bases stayed unmatched. This clone has more than one count but fewer than ten. Per the study methods: Estimated nucleated cell counts came from reference gene primer amplification. Only in-frame clones appear in the TCRdb table, and some are missing; sequencing was by immunoSEQ multiplex PCR. V, J and clone size reflect that table, while D and trimming were determined from the DNA. Of 75,000 or so clones listed, 80% are singletons. The chain recombines TRBV27 with TRBJ1-2; 7 bases line up with TRBD1. Material: peripheral blood. The origin of this receptor is a man between 60 and 75 years old with active or convalescent COVID-19. For the CDR3, the DNA is TGTGCCAGCAGTTTTAGCCCCGTGACAGGGCCTAACTATGGCTACACCTTC. This codes for CASSFSPVTGPNYGYTF.